Listed below are T cell receptor beta chains from one sample, sequenced in a study of blood T cells in healthy people across ages. One entry per CDR3 protein results from TCRdb running MiXCR on the 5' RACE reads. Of about 1,500,000 distinct CDR3 sequences listed, 42% are singletons. Sequencing input: blood. The source of these receptors is a woman aged 18-29 years in good health. CDR3s include the opening cysteine and the closing phenylalanine or tryptophan. The order of the fields is clone size, J gene, D gene, CDR3 length, V gene, CDR3 DNA, CDR3 protein. A D gene is named only where the DNA matches it firmly. Expanded clones get a size class; other rows say once, few or many, or leave the size out.

- | TRBJ2-1 | - | 17 | TRBV30 | TGTGCCTGGAGTGTACTGGGAGGGGGCATCTCCTACAATGAGCAGTTCTTC | CAWSVLGGGISYNEQFF
- | TRBJ2-5 | - | 13 | TRBV10-3 | TGTGCCATCAGTGCTAACAACCAAGAGACCCAGTACTTC | CAISANNQETQYF
- | TRBJ1-5 | - | 14 | TRBV27 | TGTGCCAGCAGTTTTTCTATAAGTAATCAGCCCCAGCATTTT | CASSFSISNQPQHF
- | TRBJ1-2 | - | 15 | TRBV6-5 | TGTGCCACCGGGAGGATACAGGCCGATCGTGATGGCTACACCTTC | CATGRIQADRDGYTF
- | TRBJ2-1 | TRBD2 | 13 | TRBV5-1 | TGTGCCAGCAGCCGCGGGGGAGGGAATGAGCAGTTCTTC | CASSRGGGNEQFF
- | TRBJ2-2 | - | 13 | TRBV20-1 | TGCAGTGCTAGACACCTAGACACCGGGGAGCTGTTTTTT | CSARHLDTGELFF
few | TRBJ2-2 | - | 13 | TRBV20-1 | TGCAGTGCTAGTGCAGGGATGACCGGGGAGCTGTTTTTT | CSASAGMTGELFF
- | TRBJ1-2 | - | 10 | TRBV29-1 | TGCAGCGCAGAAGGCGAGGGCTGCACCTTC | CSAEGEGCTF
- | TRBJ2-5 | - | 14 | TRBV5-1 | TGCGCCAGCAGTTGGACATTATTCCAAGAGACCCAGTACTTC | CASSWTLFQETQYF
- | TRBJ2-7 | - | 13 | TRBV6-5 | TGTGCCAGCGGACGGCGGGGCTCCTACGAGCAGTACTTC | CASGRRGSYEQYF
- | TRBJ1-1 | - | 16 | TRBV4-2 | TGTGCCAGCAGCCAAGATGCGAACACTCGGAACACTGAAGCTTTCTTT | CASSQDANTRNTEAFF
- | TRBJ2-4 | TRBD1 | 15 | TRBV19 | TGTGCCACCAATACAGGGGGCGCGTCCAAAAACATTCAGTACTTC | CATNTGGASKNIQYF
- | TRBJ2-3 | - | 14 | TRBV28 | TGTGCCAGCTCGTTTTCAGTTAGCACAGATACGCAGTATTTT | CASSFSVSTDTQYF
- | TRBJ2-1 | TRBD2 | 15 | TRBV12-3/TRBV12-4 | TGTGCCAGCAGTGCAGGACTAGCGGGTTTAAATGAGCAGTTCTTC | CASSAGLAGLNEQFF
few | TRBJ2-3 | - | 13 | TRBV20-1 | TGCAGTGCTAGAGATGCGGGCACAGATACGCAGTATTTT | CSARDAGTDTQYF
- | TRBJ1-2 | - | 12 | TRBV29-1 | TGCAGCGTTGAACCGGGGTTCTATGGCTACACCTTC | CSVEPGFYGYTF
few | TRBJ1-5 | - | 13 | TRBV5-6 | TGTGCCAGCAGCCCTGTCCAGGGTCAGCCCCAGCATTTT | CASSPVQGQPQHF
many | TRBJ2-5 | - | 17 | TRBV7-8 | TGTGCCAGCAGCTTATTGTTGGTGGGAGATAGAAAAGAGACCCAGTACTTC | CASSLLLVGDRKETQYF
- | TRBJ2-1 | - | 11 | TRBV20-1 | TGCAGTGCCGGAAACTACAATGAGCAGTTCTTC | CSAGNYNEQFF
few | TRBJ2-3 | TRBD2 | 15 | TRBV5-1 | TGCGCCAGCAGTCGACAGACTAGCGGCACAGATACGCAGTATTTT | CASSRQTSGTDTQYF
- | TRBJ2-7 | TRBD2 | 14 | TRBV10-3 | TGTGCCATCAGTCCCGGGACTAGGATTGGCGAGCAGTACTTC | CAISPGTRIGEQYF
- | TRBJ1-1 | - | 12 | TRBV6-6 | TGTGCCAGCACACAGTGGAACACTGAAGCTTTCTTT | CASTQWNTEAFF
- | TRBJ2-1 | TRBD2 | 15 | TRBV4-1 | TGCGCCAGCAGCCAATCTGAGCGGGGATTCAATGAGCAGTTCTTC | CASSQSERGFNEQFF
few | TRBJ2-5 | - | 13 | TRBV28 | TGTGCCAGCAGTTCGAGGGGGAGAGAGACCCAGTACTTC | CASSSRGRETQYF
- | TRBJ2-7 | TRBD2 | 20 | TRBV5-1 | TGCGCCAGCAGCTTGGGGTGGGATACTCCGGGACTAGCAACCTGCAATGAGCAGTACTTC | CASSLGWDTPGLATCNEQYF
- | TRBJ1-5 | TRBD1 | 14 | TRBV12-3/TRBV12-4 | TGTGCCAGCAGTCAGACAGGGGGCAGTCAGCCCCAGCATTTT | CASSQTGGSQPQHF
few | TRBJ2-3 | - | 15 | TRBV4-1 | TGCGCCAGCAGCCAAGTCCGGGCAGGCACAGATACGCAGTATTTT | CASSQVRAGTDTQYF
- | TRBJ2-1 | TRBD1 | 15 | TRBV5-1 | TGCGCCAGCAGCTCCAGGGGGCCTGGAAGGGATGAGCAGTTCTTC | CASSSRGPGRDEQFF
few | TRBJ2-5 | - | 16 | TRBV5-5 | TGTGCCAGCAGCGGGCGGACAGCCCAACGGAGGGAGACCCAGTACTTC | CASSGRTAQRRETQYF
few | TRBJ2-1 | TRBD2 | 16 | TRBV6-5 | TGTGCCAGCAGTTACATGGGACTAGCGAAATACAATGAGCAGTTCTTC | CASSYMGLAKYNEQFF
- | TRBJ2-7 | TRBD2 | 16 | TRBV4-2 | TGTGCCAGCAGCCCGGGACTAGCGGATGGTTCCTACGAGCAGTACTTC | CASSPGLADGSYEQYF
- | TRBJ2-7 | - | 17 | TRBV7-8 | TGTGCCAGCAGCTTAGGGGCCGCGGGAAACATTGACAATGAGCAGTACTTC | CASSLGAAGNIDNEQYF
few | TRBJ2-7 | TRBD2 | 15 | TRBV2 | TGTGCCAGCAACCAAGCCGGGACTAGCTCGTACGAGCAGTACTTC | CASNQAGTSSYEQYF
many | TRBJ2-5 | - | 16 | TRBV7-9 | TGTGCCAGCAGCCCCGAAAATTTTCTCGATATAGAGACCCAGTACTTC | CASSPENFLDIETQYF
once | TRBJ1-6 | - | 16 | TRBV6-1 | TGTGCCAGCAGTGAAGCCGGGGAGGGCCTCAATTCACCCCTCCACTTT | CASSEAGEGLNSPLHF
- | TRBJ2-5 | - | 13 | TRBV7-2 | TGTGCCAGCAGCTCTGAGGGTAGAGGGGAACAGTACTTC | CASSSEGRGEQYF
- | TRBJ2-3 | - | 18 | TRBV7-8 | TGTGCCAGCAGCTTGAGGGGGGTTGGGGGGGCCGTGACAGATACGCAGTATTTT | CASSLRGVGGAVTDTQYF
few | TRBJ2-1 | TRBD1 | 15 | TRBV9 | TGTGCCAGCAGCTCATGGACAGGGGGTATGAGTGAGCAGTTCTTC | CASSSWTGGMSEQFF
few | TRBJ2-1 | - | 13 | TRBV7-8 | TGTGCCTGCGAGGTCGGCGGGCGGGATGAGCAGTTCTTC | CACEVGGRDEQFF
- | TRBJ1-2 | - | 13 | TRBV14 | TGTGCCAGCAGCCAAGTGTCCCAAAATGGCTACACCTTC | CASSQVSQNGYTF
many | TRBJ2-4 | - | 13 | TRBV12-3/TRBV12-4 | TGTGCCAGCAGTACAGGACCGGAAAACATTCAGTACTTC | CASSTGPENIQYF
- | TRBJ1-5 | - | 17 | TRBV15 | TGTGCCACCAGCAGAGATCGGACGGAGTATAGCAATCAGCCCCAGCATTTT | CATSRDRTEYSNQPQHF
- | TRBJ1-6 | - | 18 | TRBV20-1 | TGCAGTGCTAGAGATCAGAGGGCGCCGAGGGGGAATAATTCACCCCTCCACTTT | CSARDQRAPRGNNSPLHF
many | TRBJ2-1 | - | 14 | TRBV10-3 | TGTGCCATCAGTCCCGGAGACTCCTACAATGAGCAGTTCTTC | CAISPGDSYNEQFF
- | TRBJ1-1 | - | 20 | TRBV20-1 | TGCAGTGCTAGAGCGATTGGGCCGGGACGTACACTAGGGGGTCATTCTGAAGCTTTCTTT | CSARAIGPGRTLGGHSEAFF
- | TRBJ2-1 | TRBD2 | 19 | TRBV20-1 | TGCAGTGCTAGAGATCCCGCAGCGGGGGGGACCTACTCCTACAATGAGCAGTTCTTC | CSARDPAAGGTYSYNEQFF
- | TRBJ2-1 | - | 13 | TRBV10-3 | TGTGCCATCCTTAACGGCGGGGGCGGGAAGAAGTTCTTC | CAILNGGGGKKFF
- | TRBJ1-2 | TRBD1 | 16 | TRBV12-3/TRBV12-4 | TGTGCCAGCAGAACGACAGGGGGCCGAACAGGTGGTGGCTACACCTTC | CASRTTGGRTGGGYTF
- | TRBJ2-1 | TRBD1 | 14 | TRBV12-3/TRBV12-4 | TGTGCCAGCATCCTAACCACAGGGGTCAATGAGCAGTTCTTC | CASILTTGVNEQFF
- | TRBJ1-3 | - | 16 | TRBV7-6 | TGTGCCAGCAGCTTCCTGGAGGGGGGCTCTGGAAACACCATATATTTT | CASSFLEGGSGNTIYF
few | TRBJ2-7 | - | 17 | TRBV2 | TGTGCCAGCAGCCTTAACCGGAGGGACGGAGCTTCCTACGAGCAGTACTTC | CASSLNRRDGASYEQYF
- | TRBJ1-6 | - | 14 | TRBV20-1 | TGCAGTGCTAGTGAAGGGACGGCCGTGGTACCCCTCCACTTT | CSASEGTAVVPLHF
- | TRBJ2-7 | - | 14 | TRBV10-3 | TGTGCCATCAGTGAACCCGGGGGAGTTACGGAGCAGTACTTC | CAISEPGGVTEQYF
many | TRBJ1-6 | - | 15 | TRBV7-9 | TGTGCCAGCAGCTCCTCGGACCCAAATAATTCACCCCTCCACTTT | CASSSSDPNNSPLHF
few | TRBJ2-1 | - | 18 | TRBV4-1 | TGCGCCAGCAGCCAAGTAGCAATGGAGGGGTGGAATATCCATGAGCAGTTCTTC | CASSQVAMEGWNIHEQFF
- | TRBJ2-1 | TRBD2 | 16 | TRBV5-6 | TGTGCCAGCAGCTTGGTGGGATTAGCGGGACGGGATGAGCAGTTCTTC | CASSLVGLAGRDEQFF
- | TRBJ2-5 | TRBD2 | 19 | TRBV7-9 | TGTGCCAGCAGCTTAGGGACTAGCGGGGGCCACCGGACTCAAGAGACCCAGTACTTC | CASSLGTSGGHRTQETQYF
- | TRBJ2-7 | TRBD1 | 16 | TRBV28 | TGTGCCAGCAGTTTATGGCAGGGGGCGAGCCATGTCGAGCAGTACTTC | CASSLWQGASHVEQYF